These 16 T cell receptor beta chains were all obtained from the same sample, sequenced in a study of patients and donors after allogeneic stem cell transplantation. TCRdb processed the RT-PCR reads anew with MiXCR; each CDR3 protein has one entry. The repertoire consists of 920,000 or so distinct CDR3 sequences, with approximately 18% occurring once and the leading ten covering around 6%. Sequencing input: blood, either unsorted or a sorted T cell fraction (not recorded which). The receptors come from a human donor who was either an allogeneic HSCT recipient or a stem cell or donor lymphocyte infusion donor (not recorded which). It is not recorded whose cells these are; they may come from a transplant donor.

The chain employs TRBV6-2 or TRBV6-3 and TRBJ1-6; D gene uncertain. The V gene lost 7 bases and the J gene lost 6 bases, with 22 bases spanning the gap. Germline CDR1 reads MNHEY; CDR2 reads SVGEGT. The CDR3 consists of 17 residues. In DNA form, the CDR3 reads TGTGCCAGCACCCCAAACAGACTCGGGCTGGGTAATTCACCCCTCCACTTT. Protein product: CASTPNRLGLGNSPLHF.

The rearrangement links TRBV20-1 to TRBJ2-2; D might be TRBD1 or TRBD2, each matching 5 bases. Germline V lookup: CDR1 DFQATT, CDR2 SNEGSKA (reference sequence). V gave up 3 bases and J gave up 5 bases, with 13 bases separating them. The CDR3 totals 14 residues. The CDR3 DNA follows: TGCAGTGCTAGGCCCCAGGGAGCGACCGGGGAGCTGTTTTTT. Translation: CSARPQGATGELFF.

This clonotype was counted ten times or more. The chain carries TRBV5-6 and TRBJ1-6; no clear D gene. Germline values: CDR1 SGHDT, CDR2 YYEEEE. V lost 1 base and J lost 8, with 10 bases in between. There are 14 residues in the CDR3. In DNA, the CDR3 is TGTGCCAGCAGCTTGCTGAGGGAGGATTCACCCCTCCACTTT. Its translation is CASSLLREDSPLHF.

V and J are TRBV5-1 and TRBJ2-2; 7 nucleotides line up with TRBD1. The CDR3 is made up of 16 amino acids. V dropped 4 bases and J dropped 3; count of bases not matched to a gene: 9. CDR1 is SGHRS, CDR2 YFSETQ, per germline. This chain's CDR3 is CASSAYRGSDTGELFF. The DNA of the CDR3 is TGCGCCAGCAGCGCTTACAGGGGTTCGGACACCGGGGAGCTGTTTTTT. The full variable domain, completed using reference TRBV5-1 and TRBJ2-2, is KAGVTQTPRYLIKTRGQQVTLSCSPISGHRSVSWYQQTPGQGLQFLFEYFSETQRNKGNFPGRFSGRQFSNSRSEMNVSTLELGDSALYLCASSAYRGSDTGELFFGEGSRLTVL.

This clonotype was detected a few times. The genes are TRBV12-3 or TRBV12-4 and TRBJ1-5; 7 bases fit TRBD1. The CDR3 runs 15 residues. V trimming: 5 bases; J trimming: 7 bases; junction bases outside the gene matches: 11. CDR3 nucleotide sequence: TGTGCCAGCAGTGCCAAAGGGGGCGGCGGACAGCCCCAGCATTTT. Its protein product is CASSAKGGGGQPQHF.

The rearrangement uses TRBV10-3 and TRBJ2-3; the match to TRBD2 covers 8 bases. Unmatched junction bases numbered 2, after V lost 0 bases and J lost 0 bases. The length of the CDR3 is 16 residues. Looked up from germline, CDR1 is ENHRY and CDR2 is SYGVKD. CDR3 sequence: CAISESGGGSTDTQYF. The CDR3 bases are TGTGCCATCAGTGAGTCTGGCGGGGGGAGCACAGATACGCAGTATTTT.

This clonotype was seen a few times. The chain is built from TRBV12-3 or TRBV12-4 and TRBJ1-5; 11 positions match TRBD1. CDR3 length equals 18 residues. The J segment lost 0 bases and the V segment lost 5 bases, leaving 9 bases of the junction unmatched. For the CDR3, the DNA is TGTGCCAGCAGTCCACGGACAGGGGGCACCTATAGCAATCAGCCCCAGCATTTT. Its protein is CASSPRTGGTYSNQPQHF.

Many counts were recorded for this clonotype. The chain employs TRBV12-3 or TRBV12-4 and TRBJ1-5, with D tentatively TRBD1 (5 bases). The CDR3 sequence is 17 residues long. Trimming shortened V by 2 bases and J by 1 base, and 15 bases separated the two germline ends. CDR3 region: CASSLFIGTKSNQPQHF. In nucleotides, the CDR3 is TGTGCCAGCAGTTTATTCATAGGGACGAAGAGCAATCAGCCCCAGCATTTT.

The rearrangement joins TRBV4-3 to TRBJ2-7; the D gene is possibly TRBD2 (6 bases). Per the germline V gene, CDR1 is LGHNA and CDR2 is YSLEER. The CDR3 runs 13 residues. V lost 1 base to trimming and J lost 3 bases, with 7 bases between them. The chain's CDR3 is CASSQATSYEQYF. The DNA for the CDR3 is TGCGCCAGCAGCCAAGCGACTAGCTACGAGCAGTACTTC.

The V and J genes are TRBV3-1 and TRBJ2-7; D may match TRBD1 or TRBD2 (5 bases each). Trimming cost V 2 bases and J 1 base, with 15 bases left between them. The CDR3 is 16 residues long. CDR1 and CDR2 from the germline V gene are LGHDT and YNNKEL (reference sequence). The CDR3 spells CASSQRGAARSYEQYF. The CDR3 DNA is TGTGCCAGCAGCCAACGAGGGGCCGCTAGATCCTACGAGCAGTACTTC.

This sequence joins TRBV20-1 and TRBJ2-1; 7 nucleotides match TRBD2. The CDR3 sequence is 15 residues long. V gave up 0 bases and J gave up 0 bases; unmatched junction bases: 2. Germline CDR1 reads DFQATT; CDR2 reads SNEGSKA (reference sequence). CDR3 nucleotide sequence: TGCAGTGCTAGAGATAGGGAGGGCTCCTACAATGAGCAGTTCTTC. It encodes CSARDREGSYNEQFF.

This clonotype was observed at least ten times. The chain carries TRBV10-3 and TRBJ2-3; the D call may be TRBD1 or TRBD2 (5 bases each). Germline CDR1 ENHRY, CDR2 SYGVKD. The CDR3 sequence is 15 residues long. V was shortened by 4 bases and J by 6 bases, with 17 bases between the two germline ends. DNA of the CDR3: TGTGCCATCAGTGCCGGGACGGCCAAAGCGGATACGCAGTATTTT. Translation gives CAISAGTAKADTQYF.

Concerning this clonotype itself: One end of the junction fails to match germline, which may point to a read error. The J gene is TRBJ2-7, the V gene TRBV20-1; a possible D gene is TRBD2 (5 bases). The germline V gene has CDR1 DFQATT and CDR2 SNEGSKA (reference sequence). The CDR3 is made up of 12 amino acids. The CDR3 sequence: CSTRVWGNEQYF. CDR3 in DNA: TGCAGTACTAGAGTATGGGGAAACGAGCAGTACTTC.

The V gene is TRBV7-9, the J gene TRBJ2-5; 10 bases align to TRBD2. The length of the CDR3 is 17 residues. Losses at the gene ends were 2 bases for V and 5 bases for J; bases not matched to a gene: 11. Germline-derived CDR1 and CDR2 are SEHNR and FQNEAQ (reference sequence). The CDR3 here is CASSLLRASGSKETQYF. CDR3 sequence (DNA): TGTGCCAGCAGCTTACTAAGGGCTAGCGGGAGTAAGGAGACCCAGTACTTC.

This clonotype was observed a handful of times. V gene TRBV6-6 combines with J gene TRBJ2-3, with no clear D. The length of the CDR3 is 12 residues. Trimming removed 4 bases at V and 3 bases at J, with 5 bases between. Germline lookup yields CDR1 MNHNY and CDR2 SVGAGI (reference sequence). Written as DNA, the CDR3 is TGTGCCAGCAGTTGGGTAACAGATACGCAGTATTTT. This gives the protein CASSWVTDTQYF.

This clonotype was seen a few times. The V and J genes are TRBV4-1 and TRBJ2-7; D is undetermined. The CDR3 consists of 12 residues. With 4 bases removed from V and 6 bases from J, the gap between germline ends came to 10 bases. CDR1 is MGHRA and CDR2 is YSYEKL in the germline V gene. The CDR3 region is CASSPYPGEQYF. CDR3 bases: TGCGCCAGCAGCCCATATCCTGGCGAGCAGTACTTC.